Listed below are T cell receptor beta chains from one sample, sequenced in a study of T cells in Graves' hyperthyroidism and ophthalmopathy. TCRdb processed the multiplex PCR reads anew with MiXCR; each CDR3 protein has one entry. The sample shows 600,000 to 700,000 distinct CDR3 sequences, 45% of them seen only once. Source material: peripheral blood or thyroid tissue (not recorded which). The receptors shown here come from an adult man with Graves' disease, either hyperthyroidism or ophthalmopathy (not recorded which). The CDR3 runs from the conserved cysteine through the conserved F or W. The order of the fields is clone size, D gene, CDR3 length, V gene, J gene, CDR3 protein, CDR3 DNA. A D gene is named only where the DNA matches it firmly. Clone size is not always given. Where it is, it says once, few, many or a class for expanded clones.

>NA|TRBD1|14|TRBV7-2|TRBJ1-1
CASSSFRGRTEAFF
TGTGCCAGCAGCTCCTTCAGGGGGCGCACTGAAGCTTTCTTT
>few|TRBD2|16|TRBV20-1|TRBJ2-5
CSASALAGGPGETQYF
TGCAGTGCTAGTGCCCTAGCGGGGGGGCCAGGAGAGACCCAGTACTTC
>NA|TRBD1|16|TRBV2|TRBJ1-5
CASRPWGGGGDQPQHF
TGTGCCAGCCGGCCGTGGGGAGGGGGCGGCGATCAGCCCCAGCATTTT
>few|TRBD1|12|TRBV29-1|TRBJ2-3
CSPTGSTDTQYF
TGCAGCCCGACAGGGTCCACAGATACGCAGTATTTT
>NA|NA|13|TRBV2|TRBJ1-2
CASSQTQDGGYTF
TGTGCCAGCAGTCAAACACAGGACGGTGGCTACACCTTC
>NA|NA|15|TRBV10-3|TRBJ2-7
CAAAGQTKISYEQYF
TGTGCCGCCGCGGGACAGACTAAAATCTCCTACGAGCAGTACTTC
>NA|NA|11|TRBV20-1|TRBJ2-7
CSAPRGYEQYF
TGCAGTGCCCCGCGGGGCTACGAGCAGTACTTC
>NA|TRBD1|17|TRBV10-3|TRBJ1-2
CAISESSGTGTDSGYTF
TGTGCCATCAGTGAGTCTTCGGGGACAGGGACCGACTCTGGCTACACCTTC
>NA|TRBD1|14|TRBV29-1|TRBJ1-4
CSVRKTGVNEKLFF
TGCAGCGTTCGGAAGACAGGGGTAAATGAAAAACTGTTTTTT
>NA|NA|10|TRBV2|TRBJ1-1
CASMFGEAFF
TGTGCCAGCATGTTTGGTGAAGCTTTCTTT
>NA|NA|16|TRBV15|TRBJ2-5
CATSSTDTQATETQYF
TGTGCCACCAGCAGCACGGACACTCAGGCTACGGAGACCCAGTACTTC
>NA|TRBD1|15|TRBV7-9|TRBJ2-7
CASSPGTGVRYEQYF
TGTGCCAGCAGCCCCGGGACAGGGGTTCGCTACGAGCAGTACTTC
>few|NA|14|TRBV19|TRBJ1-1
CASSSVRGETEAFF
TGTGCCAGTAGTTCAGTCAGGGGAGAAACTGAAGCTTTCTTT
>many|NA|13|TRBV10-3|TRBJ1-6
CAINQADGSPLHF
TGTGCCATCAACCAAGCCGACGGGTCACCCCTCCACTTT
>many|NA|14|TRBV7-8|TRBJ2-5
CASSLVWHGETQYF
TGTGCCAGCAGCTTAGTTTGGCACGGAGAGACCCAGTACTTC
>NA|NA|13|TRBV11-2|TRBJ1-5
CASSLDGFQPQHF
TGTGCCAGCAGCTTAGACGGGTTTCAGCCCCAGCATTTT
>many|TRBD1|14|TRBV6-5|TRBJ2-2
CASWAGGNTGELFF
TGTGCCAGCTGGGCAGGGGGTAACACCGGGGAGCTGTTTTTT
>few|TRBD1|15|TRBV11-2|TRBJ2-5
CASSPPTGLGETQYF
TGTGCCAGCAGCCCACCGACAGGGTTGGGGGAGACCCAGTACTTC
>NA|NA|12|TRBV11-1|TRBJ2-5
CAKGTPQETQYF
TGTGCTAAGGGAACCCCCCAGGAGACCCAGTACTTC
>NA|NA|15|TRBV2|TRBJ1-5
CASSFWTVEKQPQHF
TGTGCCAGCAGCTTCTGGACAGTGGAGAAACAGCCCCAGCATTTT
>few|NA|16|TRBV7-9|TRBJ2-7
CASSEYRDLYSYEQYF
TGTGCCAGCAGTGAGTACCGGGACCTCTACTCCTACGAGCAGTACTTC
>many|NA|12|TRBV7-9|TRBJ2-7
CAVEGPTYEQYF
TGTGCGGTAGAGGGCCCTACCTACGAGCAGTACTTC
>NA|TRBD1|14|TRBV2|TRBJ1-2
CAWSWGQGIDGYTF
TGTGCCTGGAGTTGGGGACAGGGGATTGATGGCTACACCTTC
>many|NA|14|TRBV20-1|TRBJ2-6
CSAPIRVGANVLTF
TGCAGTGCCCCAATCAGGGTTGGGGCCAACGTCCTGACTTTC
>NA|NA|13|TRBV12-3/TRBV12-4|TRBJ2-2
CASSSVGAGELFF
TGTGCCAGCAGTAGTGTTGGGGCCGGGGAGCTGTTTTTT
>few|TRBD1|16|TRBV7-9|TRBJ1-1
CASSPGTGKMNTEAFF
TGTGCCAGCAGCCCCGGGACAGGAAAAATGAACACTGAAGCTTTCTTT
>many|NA|14|TRBV15|TRBJ1-5
CATSRDRGHQPQHF
TGTGCCACCAGCAGAGATAGAGGGCACCAGCCCCAGCATTTT
>few|NA|14|TRBV19|TRBJ1-1
CASSSAGRNTEAFF
TGTGCCAGCAGTTCGGCGGGGCGAAACACTGAAGCTTTCTTT
>NA|TRBD1|13|TRBV10-3|TRBJ1-1
CAISTPQGGEAFF
TGTGCCATCAGTACCCCACAGGGGGGTGAAGCTTTCTTT
>once|TRBD1|14|TRBV7-2|TRBJ1-1
CASSFARDRGSAFF
TGTGCCAGCAGCTTCGCTCGGGACAGGGGGTCAGCTTTCTTT
>many|NA|14|TRBV11-2|TRBJ1-3
CASSDVRGGNTIYF
TGTGCCAGCAGTGATGTCAGGGGTGGAAACACCATATATTTT
>many|NA|14|TRBV5-1|TRBJ2-2
CASSGDPGTGELFF
TGCGCCAGCAGTGGGGACCCCGGAACCGGGGAGCTGTTTTTT
>NA|NA|18|TRBV7-6|TRBJ1-1
CASSKTDSGEVVNTEAFF
TGTGCCAGCAGCAAAACAGATAGCGGGGAGGTCGTGAACACTGAAGCTTTCTTT
>few|NA|15|TRBV14|TRBJ1-2
CASSRRGNTHYGYTF
TGTGCCAGCAGCCGAAGAGGTAACACCCACTATGGCTACACCTTC
>many|NA|14|TRBV12-3/TRBV12-4|TRBJ2-7
CASSLATRGYEQYF
TGTGCCAGCAGTTTAGCCACGCGCGGCTACGAGCAGTACTTC
>few|TRBD2|14|TRBV7-2|TRBJ2-7
CASSSSGSAYEQYF
TGTGCCAGCAGCTCCAGCGGGAGTGCCTACGAGCAGTACTTC
>NA|NA|14|TRBV7-9|TRBJ2-5
CASSFDPPGETQYF
TGTGCCAGCAGCTTTGACCCACCAGGGGAGACCCAGTACTTC
>few|NA|12|TRBV7-2|TRBJ1-1
CASSQDNTEAFF
TGCGCCAGCAGCCAAGACAACACTGAAGCTTTCTTT
>NA|NA|16|TRBV12-3/TRBV12-4|TRBJ1-5
CASSDWGAGSNQPQHF
TGTGCCAGCAGTGATTGGGGGGCTGGGAGCAATCAGCCCCAGCATTTT
>NA|NA|14|TRBV10-3|TRBJ1-3
CAPTPNLSGNTIYF
TGTGCTCCGACCCCTAACTTATCTGGAAACACCATATATTTT
>few|TRBD1|15|TRBV7-8|TRBJ2-7
CASRFMTGGGYEQYF
TGTGCCAGCCGATTTATGACAGGGGGCGGGTACGAGCAGTACTTC
>NA|TRBD2|18|TRBV25-1|TRBJ2-3
CASSSRAGGVASTDTQYF
TGTGCCAGCAGTTCTCGAGCGGGAGGAGTAGCTAGCACAGATACGCAGTATTTT
>few|TRBD2|13|TRBV20-1|TRBJ2-7
CSARLAGANEQYF
TGCAGTGCTAGGCTAGCGGGGGCTAACGAGCAGTACTTC
>NA|TRBD1|16|TRBV9|TRBJ1-4
CASSPRPGQGFEKLFF
TGTGCCAGCAGCCCCCGACCGGGACAGGGCTTTGAAAAACTGTTTTTT
>NA|TRBD1|14|TRBV6-5|TRBJ1-2
CASPTSTGNYGYTF
TGTGCCAGTCCTACATCGACAGGGAACTATGGCTACACCTTC
>few|NA|14|TRBV6-5|TRBJ2-7
CASSPRALSYEQYF
TGTGCCAGCAGTCCCCGGGCTCTCTCCTACGAGCAGTACTTC
>NA|TRBD1|14|TRBV6-1|TRBJ1-4
CASSTTGSGEKLFF
TGTGCCAGCAGTACGACAGGGTCCGGAGAAAAACTGTTTTTT
>few|TRBD2|15|TRBV6-5|TRBJ2-5
CASSYSAGGPETQYF
TGTGCCAGCAGTTACTCCGCGGGAGGGCCCGAGACCCAGTACTTC
>NA|TRBD1|16|TRBV20-1|TRBJ2-7
CSALETTGGTGNEQYF
TGCAGTGCTCTTGAAACGACAGGGGGCACCGGCAACGAGCAGTACTTC
>NA|NA|17|TRBV7-9|TRBJ1-5
CASSHPLGGDSNQPQHF
TGCGCCAGCAGCCATCCTTTAGGAGGGGATAGCAATCAGCCCCAGCATTTT
>few|NA|17|TRBV12-3/TRBV12-4|TRBJ1-2
CASSLGRGPLSDYGYTF
TGTGCCAGCAGCTTGGGGCGAGGACCGCTTTCTGACTATGGCTACACCTTC
>many|NA|16|TRBV2|TRBJ1-5
CASSERAFVSNQPQHF
TGTGCCAGCAGTGAACGGGCATTTGTCAGCAATCAGCCCCAGCATTTT
>NA|TRBD1|15|TRBV9|TRBJ1-6
CASSQDRGLDSPLHF
TGTGCCAGCAGCCAGGACAGGGGGCTGGATTCACCCCTCCACTTT
>many|TRBD1|16|TRBV19|TRBJ1-1
CASSSPSRGATTEAFF
TGTGCCAGTAGTTCACCTTCCAGGGGGGCGACCACTGAAGCTTTCTTT
>few|NA|15|TRBV7-3|TRBJ1-3
CASSPTLSSGNTIYF
TGTGCCAGCAGCCCAACATTGAGCTCTGGAAACACCATATATTTT
>many|NA|12|TRBV29-1|TRBJ2-7
CSVEVPGYEQYF
TGCAGCGTTGAGGTACCGGGCTACGAGCAGTACTTC
>once|TRBD1|13|TRBV20-1|TRBJ1-1
CSSWTGRNTEAFF
TGCAGCTCATGGACAGGGAGGAACACTGAAGCTTTCTTT
>NA|NA|14|TRBV5-5|TRBJ2-7
CASRQTGRAGEQYF
TGCGCCAGCAGACAGACAGGTAGGGCGGGCGAGCAGTACTTC
>once|TRBD1|14|TRBV10-3|TRBJ1-4
CATATGQVNEKLFF
TGTGCCACCGCCACGGGACAGGTTAATGAAAAACTGTTTTTT